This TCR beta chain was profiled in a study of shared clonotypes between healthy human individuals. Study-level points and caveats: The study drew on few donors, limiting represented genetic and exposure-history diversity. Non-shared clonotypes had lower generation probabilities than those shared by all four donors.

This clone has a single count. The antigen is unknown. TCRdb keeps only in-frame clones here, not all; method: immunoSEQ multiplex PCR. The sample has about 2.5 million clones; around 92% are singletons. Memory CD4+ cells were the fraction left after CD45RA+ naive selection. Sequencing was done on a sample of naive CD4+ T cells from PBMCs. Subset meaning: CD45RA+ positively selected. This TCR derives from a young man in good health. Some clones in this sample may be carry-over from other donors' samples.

The CDR3 coding sequence is TGTGCCAGCAGCATGGGACTAGCGGCATACAATGAGCAGTTCTTC. Translation gives CASSMGLAAYNEQFF. The V gene is TRBV7-6, the J gene TRBJ2-1, with 11 bases identical to TRBD2. The trim removed 5 bases at V and 4 bases at J, leaving 4 bases unmatched. The CDR3 runs 15 residues. Looked up from germline, CDR1 is SGHVS and CDR2 is FNYEAQ.